The clone carrying this TCR beta chain occurred a few times. This entry is derived from a study of blood T cell repertoires in COVID-19. In the original analysis: Researchers report that nucleated cell counts were estimated from reference gene primer amplification. The data were produced by immunoSEQ multiplex PCR, yet TCRdb's version contains in-frame clones alone and is incomplete. V, J and clone size reflect that table, while D and trimming were determined from the DNA. The sample contains 230,000 or so clones, roughly 84% of which appear only once. The CDR3 totals 15 residues. Per germline, CDR1 MNHEY and CDR2 SVGAGI. Trimming took off 4 bases at V and 4 bases at J, with 11 bases between the two ends.

The sample consisted of PBMCs or T cells enriched from blood (not recorded which). The chain links TRBV6-5 to TRBJ2-6; TRBD1 is a possible D gene (5 bases). This receptor was identified in a woman aged 45-65 years who had been exposed to COVID-19. CDR3 sequence reads: CASSFDGAGANVLTF. CDR3 nucleotide sequence: TGTGCCAGCAGTTTCGATGGGGCAGGGGCCAACGTCCTGACTTTC.